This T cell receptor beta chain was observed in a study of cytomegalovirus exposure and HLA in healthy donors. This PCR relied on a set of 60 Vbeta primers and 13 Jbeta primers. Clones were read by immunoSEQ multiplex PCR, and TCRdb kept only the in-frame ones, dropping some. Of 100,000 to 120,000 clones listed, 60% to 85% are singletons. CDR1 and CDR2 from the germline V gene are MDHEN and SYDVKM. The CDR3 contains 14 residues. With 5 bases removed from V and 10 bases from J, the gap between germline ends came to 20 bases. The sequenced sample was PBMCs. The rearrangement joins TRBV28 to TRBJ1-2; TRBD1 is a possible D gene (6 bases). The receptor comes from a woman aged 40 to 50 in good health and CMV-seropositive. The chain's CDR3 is CASSLIRGRWDYTF. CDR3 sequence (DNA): TGTGCCAGCAGTCTAATCAGGGGTCGTTGGGACTACACCTTC.